These 16 T cell receptor beta chains were sequenced from one sample in a study of blood T cell repertoires in COVID-19. TCRdb keeps only in-frame clones here, not all; method: immunoSEQ multiplex PCR. In the table there are some 250,000 clones, roughly 90% of which are singletons. Sequenced material: PBMCs or T cells enriched from blood (not recorded which). Every receptor here comes from a man aged 35 to 55 who had recovered from COVID-19.

The V gene is TRBV9, the J gene TRBJ1-2; 7 nucleotides match TRBD1. With V trimmed by 3 bases and J by 6 bases, 8 bases remained unmatched. From germline, CDR1 is SGDLS and CDR2 YYNGEE. This CDR3 spans 14 amino acids. The CDR3: CASSGWTGIHGYTF. The CDR3 coding sequence is TGTGCCAGCAGCGGATGGACAGGAATTCATGGCTACACCTTC.

The V gene is TRBV14, the J gene TRBJ1-4; D possibly corresponds to TRBD1 (6 bases). This CDR3 is 20 amino acids long. CDR1 and CDR2 from the germline V gene are SGHDN and FVKESK. V gave up 0 bases and J gave up 6 bases, with 26 bases separating them. CDR3 loop: CASSQDWGHHSGLSDEKLFF. The CDR3, as DNA: TGTGCCAGCAGCCAAGACTGGGGGCACCATTCTGGTTTAAGTGATGAAAAACTGTTTTTT.

V and J are TRBV30 and TRBJ1-4; 8 positions agree with TRBD1. The CDR3 is 15 amino acids. Trimming removed 0 bases from V and 8 bases from J; junction bases left unmatched: 8. Germline CDR1 and CDR2: GTSNPN and SVGIG (reference sequence). The CDR3, as DNA: TGTGCCTGGAGTGTACAGGGGGGAGTAAACGAAAAACTGTTTTTT. Its protein product is CAWSVQGGVNEKLFF.

The J gene is TRBJ2-5, the V gene TRBV11-3, with D possibly matching TRBD2 (6 bases). The CDR3 consists of 11 residues. Germline CDR1 and CDR2: SGHNT and YENEEA. V lost 5 bases and J 5 bases, leaving 6 bases between the germline ends. The CDR3 DNA reads as TGTGCCAGCAGCCTAGCGGAGACCCAGTACTTC. This translates into CASSLAETQYF.

In DNA, the CDR3 is TGTGCCAGTAGATCCGGGACAGGGGAAACCGGGGCCAACGTCCTGACTTTC. Translation gives CASRSGTGETGANVLTF. The chain has TRBV19 and TRBJ2-6; TRBD1 agrees at 10 bases. Unmatched junction bases numbered 9, after V lost 6 bases and J lost 4 bases. CDR3 size: 17 residues. Germline V lookup: CDR1 LNHDA, CDR2 SQIVND (reference sequence). The whole variable domain, remainder taken from reference TRBV19 and TRBJ2-6, is DGGITQSPKYLFRKEGQNVTLSCEQNLNHDAMYWYRQDPGQGLRLIYYSQIVNDFQKGDIAEGYSVSREKKESFPLTVTSAQKNPTAFYLCASRSGTGETGANVLTFGAGSRLTVL.

The gene calls are TRBV6-5 and TRBJ2-5, with 11 nucleotides matching TRBD1. CDR3 length: 15 residues. Trimming at V came to 6 bases and at J to 5 bases, leaving 8 bases not matched to a gene. The germline gives CDR1 MNHEY, CDR2 SVGAGI. The CDR3 is CASRPDRGRGETQYF. CDR3 sequence (DNA): TGTGCCAGCAGACCGGACAGGGGGCGAGGGGAGACCCAGTACTTC.

V is TRBV28 and J is TRBJ1-5, with 10 bases lining up with TRBD1. J gave up 2 bases and V 4 bases, and 2 bases lay outside the gene matches. CDR3 size: 15 residues. From germline, CDR1 is MDHEN and CDR2 SYDVKM. Here the CDR3 reads CASSSGTGGNQPQHF. In DNA, the CDR3 is TGTGCCAGCAGTTCCGGGACAGGGGGCAATCAGCCCCAGCATTTT.

The chain carries TRBV19 and TRBJ2-5; D is possibly TRBD1 (6 bases). Between the trimmed V and J ends, which lost 3 bases and 5 bases, there was a span of 16 bases. Germline V CDR1 and CDR2: LNHDA, SQIVND (reference sequence). This CDR3 region has 15 residues. The CDR3 here is CASSIWDSGEETQYF. CDR3 in DNA: TGTGCCAGTAGTATCTGGGATTCAGGGGAGGAGACCCAGTACTTC.

This chain links TRBV20-1 with TRBJ2-2; 8 bases are shared with TRBD2. The V segment lost 3 bases and the J segment 0 bases; nucleotides outside the gene matches: 12. The length of the CDR3 is 18 residues. Per germline, CDR1 DFQATT and CDR2 SNEGSKA (reference sequence). The CDR3 reads CSASPPRPGGTNTGELFF. The DNA of the CDR3 is TGCAGTGCTAGTCCTCCCCGTCCGGGGGGGACGAACACCGGGGAGCTGTTTTTT.

The chain joins TRBV28 to TRBJ1-5, with 9 bases fitting TRBD1. The junction had 10 bases not matched to a gene; V was cut back by 7 bases and J by 6 bases. Per germline, CDR1 MDHEN and CDR2 SYDVKM. This CDR3 contains 15 residues. CDR3 coding DNA: TGTGCCAGCACCCTCCTGGGACAGGGTATTCAGCCCCAGCATTTT. It yields the protein CASTLLGQGIQPQHF.

V is TRBV25-1 and J is TRBJ2-7; TRBD2 agrees at 9 bases. Germline-derived CDR1 and CDR2 are MGHDK and SYGVNS. This CDR3 has 15 residues. The junction had 10 bases not matched to a gene; V was cut back by 7 bases and J by 3 bases. CDR3 nucleotide sequence: TGTGCCAGCACCGCGTCACTAGCGGGCGTCTACGAGCAGTACTTC. Protein product: CASTASLAGVYEQYF.

This chain links TRBV19 with TRBJ1-5; possible D gene TRBD1, 6 bases. Germline values: CDR1 LNHDA, CDR2 SQIVND (reference sequence). V was trimmed by 3 bases and J by 1 base, leaving 10 bases between them. The CDR3 is made up of 15 amino acids. The CDR3, as DNA: TGTGCCAGTAGTATGGCCACAGGGAGCAATCAGCCCCAGCATTTT. Residues: CASSMATGSNQPQHF.

The chain carries TRBV4-1 and TRBJ2-3; 8 bases align to TRBD2. J was trimmed by 4 bases and V by 2 bases; bases with no gene match: 5. Germline lookup yields CDR1 MGHRA and CDR2 YSYEKL. The CDR3 covers 15 residues. The CDR3 region has the DNA TGCGCCAGCAGCCAAAAAAGCGGGAGCCCAGATACGCAGTATTTT. Its translation is CASSQKSGSPDTQYF.

V is TRBV30 and J is TRBJ1-1; the match to TRBD1 covers 7 bases. This CDR3 comprises 14 residues. Germline lookup yields CDR1 GTSNPN and CDR2 SVGIG (reference sequence). V lost 0 bases and J lost 7; bases outside the gene matches: 8. CDR3 nucleotide sequence: TGTGCCTGGAGTGTACAAGCTGACAGGGTTGAAGCTTTCTTT. This encodes CAWSVQADRVEAFF.

CDR3 residues: CASVGIDRGHEKLFF. Written as DNA, the CDR3 is TGTGCCAGCGTGGGGATTGACAGGGGGCACGAAAAACTGTTTTTT. The chain recombines TRBV19 with TRBJ1-4, with 10 nucleotides matching TRBD1. Per the germline V gene, CDR1 is LNHDA and CDR2 is SQIVND (reference sequence). CDR3 size: 15 residues. V was clipped by 9 bases and J by 8 bases; unmatched bases: 12. Supplemented by reference TRBV19 and TRBJ1-4, the full variable domain reads DGGITQSPKYLFRKEGQNVTLSCEQNLNHDAMYWYRQDPGQGLRLIYYSQIVNDFQKGDIAEGYSVSREKKESFPLTVTSAQKNPTAFYLCASVGIDRGHEKLFFGSGTQLSVL.

This sequence joins TRBV4-1 and TRBJ2-7, with no clear D. Trimming stripped 1 base from V and 3 bases from J, with 7 bases between. The CDR3 extends over 13 amino acids. Germline values: CDR1 MGHRA, CDR2 YSYEKL. CDR3 nucleotide sequence: TGCGCCAGCAGCCAAGTCTCCAGCTACGAGCAGTACTTC. It translates to CASSQVSSYEQYF.